The rows below give T cell receptor beta chains drawn from one sample of a study of blood T cells in healthy people across ages. In TCRdb, the 5' RACE reads were re-called with MiXCR into one record per CDR3 protein. The sample records some 670,000 distinct CDR3 sequences, approximately 52% being singletons. Sequenced: blood. Source of these receptors: a woman aged 80 or over in good health. Each CDR3 is given with its conserved first and last residue. Fields, in order: D gene, clone size, V gene, J gene, CDR3 protein, CDR3 DNA. The D gene is left open where the match is weak. Clone size is stated in some rows and not others, as once, few, many or a class when expanded.

>TRBD2|many|TRBV24-1|TRBJ2-1
CATSEPLAPRGGNEQFF
TGTGCCACCAGTGAACCCTTAGCCCCCCGGGGGGGCAATGAGCAGTTCTTC
>TRBD1|NA|TRBV28|TRBJ2-7
CASRKTGGQEAQYF
TGTGCCAGCAGGAAAACAGGGGGCCAAGAGGCCCAGTACTTC
>NA|NA|TRBV12-3/TRBV12-4|TRBJ2-1
CASSRPGSYNEQFF
TGTGCCAGCAGTCGCCCGGGGAGTTACAATGAGCAGTTCTTC
>NA|NA|TRBV29-1|TRBJ2-6
CSVSGVAPSGANVLTF
TGCAGCGTCTCAGGGGTCGCCCCTTCTGGGGCCAACGTCCTGACTTTC
>NA|NA|TRBV2|TRBJ2-1
CASNRVRNNEQFF
TGTGCCAGCAATCGGGTCCGGAACAATGAGCAGTTCTTC
>NA|NA|TRBV4-2|TRBJ2-5
CASSQGGFGETQYF
TGTGCCAGCAGCCAAGGGGGTTTCGGCGAGACCCAGTACTTC
>TRBD2|NA|TRBV28|TRBJ2-1
CASSLGLLAGVTNEQFF
TGTGCCAGCAGTTTAGGCTTACTAGCGGGAGTAACCAATGAGCAGTTCTTC
>NA|many|TRBV15|TRBJ2-7
CATSSDLTSYEQYF
TGTGCCACCAGCAGTGACCTGACAAGTTACGAGCAGTACTTC
>NA|once|TRBV5-1|TRBJ2-1
CTSSEVAGMNEQFF
TGCACCAGCAGCGAAGTAGCAGGAATGAATGAGCAGTTCTTC
>NA|many|TRBV28|TRBJ2-3
CASSPSTYTQYF
TGTGCCAGCAGTCCAAGTACATATACGCAGTATTTT
>NA|NA|TRBV4-1|TRBJ2-3
CASSQNRVRSSTDTQYF
TGCGCCAGCAGCCAAAACAGGGTCCGGTCTAGCACAGATACGCAGTATTTT
>TRBD1|NA|TRBV5-1|TRBJ1-4
CASSHQGGSEKLFF
TGCGCCAGCAGCCACCAGGGGGGGTCGGAAAAACTGTTTTTT
>NA|NA|TRBV10-3|TRBJ2-3
CAITDSDRPEISTDTQYF
TGTGCCATCACTGATAGTGACAGGCCAGAAATATCCACAGATACGCAGTATTTT
>TRBD1|once|TRBV10-1|TRBJ2-1
CASWADRSRSYNEQFF
TGCGCCAGCTGGGCGGACAGGTCCCGCTCCTACAATGAGCAGTTCTTC
>NA|NA|TRBV27|TRBJ2-3
CASSFWGGTDTQYF
TGTGCCAGCAGTTTCTGGGGCGGAACAGATACGCAGTATTTT
>NA|many|TRBV6-5|TRBJ1-2
CASSAVIWEGYTF
TGTGCCAGCAGTGCGGTTATTTGGGAGGGCTACACCTTC
>NA|NA|TRBV6-4|TRBJ2-4
CASSELGPSNIRYF
TGTGCCAGCAGTGAGTTAGGACCTTCAAACATTCGGTACTTC